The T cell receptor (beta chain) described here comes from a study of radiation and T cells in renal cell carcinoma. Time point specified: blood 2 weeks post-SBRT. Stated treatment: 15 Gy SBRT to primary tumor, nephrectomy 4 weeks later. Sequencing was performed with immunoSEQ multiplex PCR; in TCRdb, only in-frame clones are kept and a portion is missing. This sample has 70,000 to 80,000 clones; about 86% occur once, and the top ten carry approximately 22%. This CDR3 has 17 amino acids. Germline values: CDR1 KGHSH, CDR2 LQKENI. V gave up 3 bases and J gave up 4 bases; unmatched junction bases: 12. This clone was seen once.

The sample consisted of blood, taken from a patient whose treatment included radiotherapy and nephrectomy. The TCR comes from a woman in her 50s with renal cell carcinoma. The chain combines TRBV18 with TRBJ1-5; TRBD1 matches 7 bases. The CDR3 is CASSPSTGTVSNQPQHF. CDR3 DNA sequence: TGTGCCAGCTCACCGTCCACTGGGACAGTGTCTAATCAGCCCCAGCATTTT.